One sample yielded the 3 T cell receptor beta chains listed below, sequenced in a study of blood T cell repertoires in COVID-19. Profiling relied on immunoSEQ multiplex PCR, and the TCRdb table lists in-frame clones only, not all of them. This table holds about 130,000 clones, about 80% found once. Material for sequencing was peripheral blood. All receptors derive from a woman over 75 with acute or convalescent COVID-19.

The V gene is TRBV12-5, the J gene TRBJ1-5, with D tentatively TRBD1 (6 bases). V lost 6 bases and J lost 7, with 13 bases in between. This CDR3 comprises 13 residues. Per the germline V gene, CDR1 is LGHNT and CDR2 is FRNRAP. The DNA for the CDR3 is TGTGCTAGTGGCTCGACAGGTGGCCAGCCCCAGCATTTT. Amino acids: CASGSTGGQPQHF.

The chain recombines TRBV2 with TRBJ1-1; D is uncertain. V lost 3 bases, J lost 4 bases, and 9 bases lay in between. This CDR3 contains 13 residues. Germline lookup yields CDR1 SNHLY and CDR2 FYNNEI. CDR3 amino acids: CASSDEGPTEAFF. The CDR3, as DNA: TGTGCCAGCAGTGACGAGGGTCCCACTGAAGCTTTCTTT.

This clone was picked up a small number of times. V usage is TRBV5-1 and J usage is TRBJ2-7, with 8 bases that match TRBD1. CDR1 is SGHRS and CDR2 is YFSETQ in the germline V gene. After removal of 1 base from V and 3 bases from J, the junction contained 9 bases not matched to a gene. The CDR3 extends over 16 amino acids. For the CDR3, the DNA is TGCGCCAGCAGCTTGCCCGGGACAGGCGGAAACTACGAGCAGTACTTC. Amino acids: CASSLPGTGGNYEQYF.